A selection of T cell receptor beta chains follows, all from one sample in a study of OX40 agonist ivuxolimab in advanced cancers. The data were produced by immunoSEQ multiplex PCR, yet TCRdb's version contains in-frame clones alone and is incomplete. The data contain 50,000 to 65,000 clones, 85% to 90% of them singletons. Sequenced here: CD4+ or CD8+ T cells sorted from blood, sampled in a trial of the OX40 agonist ivuxolimab. The source is an adult with an advanced solid tumor such as melanoma, head and neck, liver or kidney cancer. Both conserved end residues are part of each CDR3. Fields, in order: clone size, D gene, J gene, V gene, CDR3 DNA, CDR3 protein. D genes are given only for firm matches. Expanded clones get a size class; other rows say once, few or many, or leave the size out.

-	-	TRBJ2-1	TRBV7-9	TGTGCCAGCCTCAGGGACGGGAATTCCAATGAGCAGTTCTTC	CASLRDGNSNEQFF
once	TRBD1	TRBJ1-4	TRBV7-2	TGTGCCAGCAGCTTCTCCGGACAGGGGAATGAAAAACTGTTTTTT	CASSFSGQGNEKLFF
-	TRBD2	TRBJ2-3	TRBV5-1	TGCGCCAGCAGCTTGTACCCCCTCGGACTAGCGGCCACAGATACGCAGTATTTT	CASSLYPLGLAATDTQYF
few	-	TRBJ1-3	TRBV5-1	TGCGCCAGCACCGGGACACCCGGAAACACCATATATTTT	CASTGTPGNTIYF
-	-	TRBJ2-1	TRBV5-1	TGCGCCAGCAGCCACCCTGAATCCTACAATGAGCAGTTCTTC	CASSHPESYNEQFF
once	-	TRBJ1-1	TRBV10-3	TGTGCCATCAGCCGGGGACCGAACACTGAAGCTTTCTTT	CAISRGPNTEAFF
-	TRBD2	TRBJ2-3	TRBV19	TGTGCCAGTAGTATAGCTAGCGGGGGAGGGGATACGCAGTATTTT	CASSIASGGGDTQYF
-	-	TRBJ1-1	TRBV6-1	TGTGCCAGCAGTGAAAATCGACCGGCCGAGGACACTGAAGCTTTCTTT	CASSENRPAEDTEAFF
-	-	TRBJ2-7	TRBV6-1	TGTGCCAGCGAAACACTAACCCTTCACGAGCAGTACTTC	CASETLTLHEQYF
once	-	TRBJ2-7	TRBV4-2	TGTGCCAGCAGCCAAGATTTGGCGGGGATCTACGAGCAGTACTTC	CASSQDLAGIYEQYF
-	-	TRBJ1-2	TRBV10-3	TGTGCCATCAGTGAGCCGGGGAACTATGGCTACACCTTC	CAISEPGNYGYTF
-	-	TRBJ1-2	TRBV19	TGTGCCAGTAGTACTTGGGGAATTGATGGCTACACCTTC	CASSTWGIDGYTF
-	-	TRBJ2-6	TRBV23-1	TGCGCCAGCAGTCAAACCCCGGACAGAACTTCAACCTCTGGGGCCAACGTCCTGACTTTC	CASSQTPDRTSTSGANVLTF
-	-	TRBJ2-3	TRBV6-6	TGTGCCAGCAGTTTGGATTCCGGGACTAGCACAGATACGCAGTATTTT	CASSLDSGTSTDTQYF
-	TRBD1	TRBJ2-7	TRBV13	TGTGCCAGCAGCTGCAGGGGGCGCGAAGACGAGCAGTACTTC	CASSCRGREDEQYF
-	-	TRBJ1-6	TRBV2	TGTGCCAGCAGAAGGGACGGTTGGAGCTCCTATAATTCACCCCTCCACTTT	CASRRDGWSSYNSPLHF
-	TRBD1	TRBJ1-1	TRBV18	TGTGCCAGCTCACCCGGGTCGGCAGGGGGGGTGAACACTGAAGCTTTCTTT	CASSPGSAGGVNTEAFF
-	TRBD1	TRBJ1-5	TRBV19	TGTGCCAGCCGCGCGACAGGGTCTTATCAGCCCCAGCATTTT	CASRATGSYQPQHF
-	-	TRBJ2-7	TRBV14	TGTGCCAGCAGCCAGGGGGCCCGGGAGTACTTC	CASSQGAREYF
once	TRBD2	TRBJ2-3	TRBV18	TGTGCCAGCTCACCACCCCAGCGGGGGTACACAGATACGCAGTATTTT	CASSPPQRGYTDTQYF
-	TRBD1	TRBJ1-1	TRBV5-1	TGCGCCAGCAGCACCCGGACAGGCGCCTACACTGAAGCTTTCTTT	CASSTRTGAYTEAFF
once	-	TRBJ2-7	TRBV14	TGTGCCAGCAGCCGGACGGGATCCTACGAGCAGTACTTC	CASSRTGSYEQYF
-	-	TRBJ1-4	TRBV28	TGTGCCAGCAGCATGGACAGAACAACTAATGAAAAACTGTTTTTT	CASSMDRTTNEKLFF
-	-	TRBJ2-3	TRBV18	TGTGCCAGCTCACTACCCCTCGGGGGCACAGATACGCAGTATTTT	CASSLPLGGTDTQYF
-	-	TRBJ2-1	TRBV11-2	TGTGCCAGCAGCTTAGATGGCAGGCCCCAGTTCTTC	CASSLDGRPQFF
-	-	TRBJ2-7	TRBV28	TGTGCCAGCACCCTGGAGGGCGAGCAGTACTTC	CASTLEGEQYF
-	-	TRBJ2-5	TRBV5-1	TGCGCCAGCAGCTTCTTGGGTTGGATGCAAGAGACCCAGTACTTC	CASSFLGWMQETQYF
-	TRBD2	TRBJ2-1	TRBV7-3	TGTGCCAGCAGCCCACAAGCTAGCGGGAGGAGTTACAATGAGCAGTTCTTC	CASSPQASGRSYNEQFF
-	-	TRBJ1-5	TRBV4-2	TGTGCCAGCAGCCAAGACTGGAATAGCAATCAGCCCCAGCATTTT	CASSQDWNSNQPQHF
-	TRBD1	TRBJ1-1	TRBV6-5	TGTGCCAGCAGACCGGGACAGGGTTCCGCTGAAGCTTTCTTT	CASRPGQGSAEAFF
-	-	TRBJ1-4	TRBV5-1	TGCGCCAGCAGCAGTTGGGGGACTAATGAAAAACTGTTTTTT	CASSSWGTNEKLFF
-	TRBD2	TRBJ2-5	TRBV7-2	TGTGCCAGCAGCTTGGGGGGGTTAAGGGAGACCCAGTACTTC	CASSLGGLRETQYF
-	-	TRBJ1-1	TRBV12-5	TGTGCTAGTGGTTTGCCAACCACGTTCGGGGGAACTGAAGCTTTCTTT	CASGLPTTFGGTEAFF
-	-	TRBJ2-2	TRBV29-1	TGCAGCGTTGTGTCCAGGGTCACCGGGGAGCTGTTTTTT	CSVVSRVTGELFF
-	-	TRBJ2-4	TRBV6-1	TGTGCCAGCAAAGGGGGGGAAGCCAAAAACATTCAGTACTTC	CASKGGEAKNIQYF
-	-	TRBJ1-5	TRBV19	TGTGCCAGTAGTAGAGGGACACATAGCAATCAGCCCCAGCATTTT	CASSRGTHSNQPQHF
-	-	TRBJ2-5	TRBV6-5	TGTGCCAGCAGTTACGGAGCCAGCTACCAAGAGACCCAGTACTTC	CASSYGASYQETQYF
-	-	TRBJ2-3	TRBV6-1	TGTGCCAGCAGGAGGGGCCCCTCTGATACGCAGTATTTT	CASRRGPSDTQYF
-	TRBD1	TRBJ1-5	TRBV27	TGTGCCAGCAGTTTAGGTCCCGGACAGGCAGGCAATCAGCCCCAGCATTTT	CASSLGPGQAGNQPQHF
-	-	TRBJ2-1	TRBV6-1	TGTGCCAGCATGTACGGACCAACAATAAACAATGAGCAGTTCTTC	CASMYGPTINNEQFF
-	-	TRBJ2-7	TRBV20-1	TGCAGTGCTAGGCTATCCTACGAGCAGTACTTC	CSARLSYEQYF
-	-	TRBJ1-3	TRBV7-9	TGTGCCAGCAGCTTAGACCCATACCGGAACCCGCGAGGAAACACCATATATTTT	CASSLDPYRNPRGNTIYF
-	-	TRBJ1-5	TRBV4-3	TGCGCCAGCAGCCAAGATCGGGGAGCTCTGAGCAATCAGCCCCAGCATTTT	CASSQDRGALSNQPQHF
-	-	TRBJ1-5	TRBV6-1	TGTGCCAGCAGTGAAGGAGCCGGGTTCGGGGATCAGCCCCAGCATTTT	CASSEGAGFGDQPQHF
medium-sized	-	TRBJ1-6	TRBV10-1	TGCGCCAGCGCGGGCAGTCTTAATTCACCCCTCCACTTT	CASAGSLNSPLHF
few	-	TRBJ2-4	TRBV2	TGTGCCAGCAGTGAGACGCTATGGGGCATTCAGTACTTC	CASSETLWGIQYF
few	-	TRBJ1-2	TRBV7-9	TGTGCCAGCAGCCTGATGGGGGCTAACTATGGCTACACCTTC	CASSLMGANYGYTF
-	-	TRBJ1-2	TRBV29-1	TGCAGCGTGGGGTACCTAGCTAACTATGGCTACACCTTC	CSVGYLANYGYTF
-	TRBD2	TRBJ2-3	TRBV5-1	TGCGCCAGCAGGACTACTAGCGGGTTCACAGATACGCAGTATTTT	CASRTTSGFTDTQYF
-	TRBD1	TRBJ2-7	TRBV28	TGTGCCAGCAGCTTAGGGACAGGGGGATTCAACGAGCAGTACTTC	CASSLGTGGFNEQYF
-	TRBD1	TRBJ1-5	TRBV27	TGTGCCAGCAGTCCCAGGACAGGGAATAGCAATCAGCCCCAGCATTTT	CASSPRTGNSNQPQHF
-	TRBD1	TRBJ2-7	TRBV5-1	TGCGCCAGCAGCTTGGCCGGGACAGCAAGCTACGAGCAGTACTTC	CASSLAGTASYEQYF
-	-	TRBJ1-3	TRBV5-6	TGTGCCAGCAGCTTGGAGGGACTGTCGGGAGGAAACACCATATATTTT	CASSLEGLSGGNTIYF
-	TRBD1	TRBJ1-2	TRBV11-2	TGTGCCAGCAGCTTAGGAGGGGCAGGGGGAGCCTATGGCTACACCTTC	CASSLGGAGGAYGYTF
-	-	TRBJ2-7	TRBV6-5	TGTGCCAGCAGCCGACTCGGACAGCTGGCCTACGAGCAGTACTTC	CASSRLGQLAYEQYF
few	TRBD1	TRBJ1-2	TRBV27	TGTGCCAGCAGTTTAACACGGGACAGCGGTTTAAGCTACACCTTC	CASSLTRDSGLSYTF